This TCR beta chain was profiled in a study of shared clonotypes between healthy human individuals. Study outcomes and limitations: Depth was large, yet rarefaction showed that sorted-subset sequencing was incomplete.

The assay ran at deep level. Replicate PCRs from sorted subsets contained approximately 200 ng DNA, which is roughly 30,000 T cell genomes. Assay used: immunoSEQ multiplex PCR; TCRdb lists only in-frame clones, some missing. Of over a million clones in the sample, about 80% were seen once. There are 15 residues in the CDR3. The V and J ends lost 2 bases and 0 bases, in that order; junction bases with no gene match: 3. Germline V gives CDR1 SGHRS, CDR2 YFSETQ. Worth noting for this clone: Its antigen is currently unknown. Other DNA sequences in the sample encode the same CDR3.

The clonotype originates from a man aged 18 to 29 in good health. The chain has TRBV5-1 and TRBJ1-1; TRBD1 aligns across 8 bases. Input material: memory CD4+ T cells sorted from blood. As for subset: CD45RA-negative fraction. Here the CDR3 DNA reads TGCGCCAGCAGCTTAGGGGACAGGATGAACACTGAAGCTTTCTTT. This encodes CASSLGDRMNTEAFF.